This T cell receptor (beta chain) was profiled in a study of blood T cell repertoires in COVID-19. Study-wide background: Both acute and convalescent COVID-19 samples were obtained from the United States, Italy and Spain.

Per the study methods: How many nucleated cells were present was estimated from reference gene primer amplification. The method was immunoSEQ multiplex PCR; TCRdb's version includes in-frame clones alone and lacks a portion of them. For V, J and clone size, that table is used; D and trimming come from the DNA. The top ten clones hold about 7.8% of a sample with roughly 150,000 clones, roughly 80% of them seen once. This clone was seen more than once but under ten times. With 3 bases removed from V and 9 bases from J, the gap between germline ends came to 10 bases. Germline values: CDR1 SGDLS, CDR2 YYNGEE. This CDR3 has 12 residues.

This rearrangement joins TRBV9 to TRBJ2-1, with D uncertain. The TCR was taken from a man aged 55 to 70 with acute or convalescent COVID-19. The sample was peripheral blood. As DNA, the CDR3 is TGTGCCAGCAGCGCCATGAGAGGTGAGCAGTTCTTC. Translating it yields CASSAMRGEQFF.